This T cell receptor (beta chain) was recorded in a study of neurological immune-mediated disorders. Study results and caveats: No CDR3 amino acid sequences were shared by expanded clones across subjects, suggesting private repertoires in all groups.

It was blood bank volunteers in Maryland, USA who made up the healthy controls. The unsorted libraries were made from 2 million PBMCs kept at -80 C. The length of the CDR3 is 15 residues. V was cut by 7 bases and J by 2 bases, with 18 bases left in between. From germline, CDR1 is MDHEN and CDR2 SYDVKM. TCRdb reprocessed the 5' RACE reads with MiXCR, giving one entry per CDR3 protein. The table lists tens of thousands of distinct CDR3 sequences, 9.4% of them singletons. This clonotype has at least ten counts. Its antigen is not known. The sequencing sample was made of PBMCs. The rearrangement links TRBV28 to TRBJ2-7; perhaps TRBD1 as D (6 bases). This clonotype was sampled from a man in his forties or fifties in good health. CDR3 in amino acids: CASTGITGQTYEQYF. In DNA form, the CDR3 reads TGTGCCAGCACTGGTATAACAGGGCAAACCTACGAGCAGTACTTC.